The sequence of this T cell receptor beta chain was determined in a study of blood T cell repertoires in COVID-19. The CDR3 covers 14 residues. CDR1 is MRHNA and CDR2 is SNTAGT in the germline V gene. Trimming left V 4 bases short and J 2 bases short, with 10 bases between. Method: immunoSEQ multiplex PCR; TCRdb's copy keeps in-frame clones and lacks some. Of around 220,000 clones in the sample, about 90% were seen once. Material: peripheral blood. The sequence was obtained from a man aged 40-50 years with active or convalescent COVID-19. The rearrangement uses TRBV6-4 and TRBJ2-3, with a tentative D call TRBD2 (5 bases). The CDR3 DNA reads as TGTGCCAGCAGTGGCGGTAGCGACACAGATACGCAGTATTTT. Translated, it gives CASSGGSDTDTQYF.